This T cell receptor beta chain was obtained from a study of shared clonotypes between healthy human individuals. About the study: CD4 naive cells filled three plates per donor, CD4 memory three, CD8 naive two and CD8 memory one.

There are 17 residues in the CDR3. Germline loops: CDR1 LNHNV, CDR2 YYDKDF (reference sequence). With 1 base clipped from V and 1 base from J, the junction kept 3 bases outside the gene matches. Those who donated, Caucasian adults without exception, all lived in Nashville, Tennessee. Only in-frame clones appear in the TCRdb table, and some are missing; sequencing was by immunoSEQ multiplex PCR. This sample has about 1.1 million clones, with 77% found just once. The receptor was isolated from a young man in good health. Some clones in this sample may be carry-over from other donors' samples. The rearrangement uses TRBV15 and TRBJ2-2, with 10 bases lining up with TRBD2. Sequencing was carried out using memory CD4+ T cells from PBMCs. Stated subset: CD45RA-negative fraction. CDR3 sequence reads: CATSRGLAGVNTGELFF. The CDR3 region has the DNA TGTGCCACCAGCAGAGGTCTAGCGGGAGTGAACACCGGGGAGCTGTTTTTT.